These 3 T cell receptor beta chains share one sample of origin, sequenced in a study of graft-versus-host responses after intestinal transplantation. Sequencing was performed with immunoSEQ multiplex PCR; in TCRdb, only in-frame clones are kept and a portion is missing. The sample has about 97,000 clones; approximately 92% are singletons. Sequencing used PBMCs, obtained 450 to 460 days after intestinal transplant. These receptors originate from a human patient who received an intestinal transplant, so some T cells may come from the graft donor.

This chain uses TRBV9 with TRBJ2-1; D is unclear. CDR3 length equals 15 residues. Trimming removed 0 bases at V and 6 bases at J, with 13 bases between. In germline, CDR1 is SGDLS, CDR2 YYNGEE. The CDR3 bases are TGTGCCAGCAGCGTAGACGCCAGTTGGGCCAATGAGCAGTTCTTC. Protein: CASSVDASWANEQFF.

CDR3 nucleotide sequence: TGTGCCAGCAGGCGGCGGGACTCTAACTATGGCTACACCTTC. Amino acid sequence: CASRRRDSNYGYTF. The V gene is TRBV27, the J gene TRBJ1-2, with a weak D call TRBD1 (5 bases). The germline CDR1 and CDR2 sequences are MNHEY and SMNVEV (reference sequence). CDR3 length: 14 residues. V gave up 6 bases and J gave up 0 bases, with 11 bases separating them.

The rearrangement links TRBV7-9 to TRBJ1-5; D unresolved. The CDR3 contains 14 residues. The V end was cut by 5 bases, the J end by 0 bases, with 8 bases between. Looked up from germline, CDR1 is SEHNR and CDR2 is FQNEAQ (reference sequence). This CDR3 reads CASSLGYSNQPQHF. CDR3 DNA sequence: TGTGCCAGCAGCCTGGGTTATAGCAATCAGCCCCAGCATTTT.